The clone carrying this T cell receptor (beta chain) showed up just once. Its specificity is unknown. This entry is derived from a study of CD8 T cells in ankylosing spondylitis. Study-level points and caveats: Significant enrichment of disease-linked clones was reported in matched ankylosing spondylitis synovial fluid. Within ankylosing spondylitis blood, a TCR beta motif made up of several highly homologous variants appeared to be characteristic. Several of the motif variants were reported before in synovial fluid and blood from reactive arthritis.

Germline V CDR1 and CDR2: SGDLS, YYNGEE. Trimming cost V 0 bases and J 4 bases; bases outside gene matches: 3. The CDR3 spans 16 residues. Quantitative 5'-RACE was performed with molecular barcodes, and it yielded the TCR beta libraries. MiXCR, run by TCRdb on the 5' RACE reads, gives a single entry per CDR3 protein. The profile shows about 340,000 distinct CDR3 sequences, over 12% of them singletons. The rearrangement uses TRBV9 and TRBJ2-1, with TRBD2 matching over 11 bases. Sequencing was performed on blood, either unsorted or a sorted T cell fraction (not recorded which). This clonotype was sampled from a male donor with ankylosing spondylitis or in good health (not recorded which). The CDR3 nucleotides read TGTGCCAGCAGCGTAGGACCTAGCGGGGGGTACAATGAGCAGTTCTTC. This codes for CASSVGPSGGYNEQFF.